The 18 T cell receptor beta chains listed next were all sequenced from one sample in a study of T cell repertoires in cytomegalovirus infection (dated by TCRdb to the late 2010s). TCRdb shows the sequencer as Illumina HiSeq 1500. TCRdb reprocessing: public reads trimmed at Q25 with fastp, clones called with MiXCR, in-frame beta chains kept. CDR3 protein sequences are deduplicated, and each keeps its most common genes and DNA. This sample holds 500,000 to 600,000 distinct CDR3 sequences; more than 15% were observed only once. The ten biggest clones cover more than 20% of the sample. The sequenced material came from CD8+ T cells from PBMCs. The receptors were sampled from a human donor in good health (CMV status not recorded). Some clones in this sample may be carry-over from other donors' samples.

This clonotype came up many times. The chain has TRBV11-2 and TRBJ1-3, with no clear D. This CDR3 comprises 16 residues. Between the trimmed V and J ends, which lost 0 bases and 2 bases, there was a span of 11 bases. CDR1 is SGHAT and CDR2 is FQNNGV in the germline V gene. The DNA for the CDR3 is TGTGCCAGCAGCTTAGAAGTCTGGGGAACTGGAAACACCATATATTTT. It encodes CASSLEVWGTGNTIYF.

This clonotype was recorded at least ten times. The genes are TRBV6-4 and TRBJ1-4; D possibly corresponds to TRBD1 (5 bases). Trimming removed 0 bases at V and 2 bases at J, with 7 bases between. The CDR3 spans 15 residues. CDR1 MRHNA and CDR2 SNTAGT come from the germline V gene. This CDR3 reads CASSDSGGTNEKLFF. The CDR3 DNA follows: TGTGCCAGCAGTGACTCGGGGGGTACTAATGAAAAACTGTTTTTT.

V is TRBV15 and J is TRBJ2-5; D remains ambiguous. Trimming took 1 base from V and 5 from J, leaving 11 bases between them. Germline V gene sequence: CDR1 LNHNV, CDR2 YYDKDF (reference sequence). This CDR3 contains 14 residues. The CDR3 nucleotides read TGTGCCACCAGCAGAGGCAGGTGTTGGGAGACCCAGTACTTC. Amino acid sequence: CATSRGRCWETQYF.

V gene TRBV2 combines with J gene TRBJ2-1; D ambiguous. There are 13 residues in the CDR3. CDR1 and CDR2 from the germline V gene are SNHLY and FYNNEI. The ends were cut back, 1 base at V and 8 bases at J, with 9 bases in the middle. CDR3 nucleotide sequence: TGTGCCAGCAGTGAAGGAGATGTCGATGAGCAGTTCTTC. Residues: CASSEGDVDEQFF.

This clonotype was counted ten times or more. The CDR3, as DNA: TGTGCCAGCAGCCCGCGGGCGGCCGAGGAGACCCAGTACTTC. Its translation is CASSPRAAEETQYF. J is TRBJ2-5 and V is TRBV7-6, with a weak D call TRBD2 (5 bases). Germline loops: CDR1 SGHVS, CDR2 FNYEAQ. V lost 5 bases and J 5 bases, leaving 15 bases between the germline ends. CDR3 length: 14 amino acids.

The genes are TRBV12-3 or TRBV12-4 and TRBJ1-3, with 7 positions matching TRBD1. The trim removed 6 bases at V and 3 bases at J, leaving 5 bases unmatched. This CDR3 has 14 amino acids. The CDR3 reads CASRSPGGGNTIYF. In DNA, the CDR3 is TGTGCCAGCAGGAGCCCAGGGGGTGGAAACACCATATATTTT.

This clonotype has only a few counts. This chain links TRBV28 with TRBJ2-5; possibly TRBD1 or TRBD2 for D (5 bases each). CDR1 and CDR2 (germline): MDHEN, SYDVKM. The CDR3 is made up of 15 amino acids. V was pared by 3 bases and J by 5 bases, with 16 bases between. The CDR3 bases are TGTGCCAGCAGTTTTTTGCGGGCCGCAGGGGAGACCCAGTACTTC. This codes for CASSFLRAAGETQYF.

The chain joins TRBV27 to TRBJ2-7; 8 bases match TRBD2. The V gene's germline CDR1 is MNHEY and CDR2 SMNVEV (reference sequence). This CDR3 has 15 residues. The J segment lost 2 bases and the V segment lost 3 bases, leaving 6 bases of the junction unmatched. CDR3 sequence (DNA): TGTGCCAGCAGTTTTGGCGGGGGGCTGACCTACGAGCAGTACTTC. Protein sequence: CASSFGGGLTYEQYF.

Details on this clonotype: A read error may explain this, as a much larger clone is one base away. The rearrangement uses TRBV6-1 and TRBJ2-3; D is perhaps TRBD1 or TRBD2 (7 bases each). Trimming removed 6 bases at V and 1 base at J, with 17 bases between. Germline V lookup: CDR1 MNHNS, CDR2 SASEGT. This CDR3 is 16 amino acids long. The CDR3 coding sequence is TGTGCCAGCAGCAAGATGACAGGGAGGGGCACAGATACGCAGTATTTT. Translated: CASSKMTGRGTDTQYF.

At least ten counts were recorded for this clonotype. The rearrangement uses TRBV27 and TRBJ1-2, with 7 bases lining up with TRBD1. The CDR3 length is 14 residues. CDR1 and CDR2 from the germline V gene are MNHEY and SMNVEV (reference sequence). V shed 3 bases, J shed 4 bases, and the junction held 5 bases outside the gene matches. CDR3 DNA: TGTGCCAGCAGTTTTGGAGGGGGCCGCTATGGCTACACCTTC. Protein product: CASSFGGGRYGYTF.

There are a few counts of this clonotype. The chain has TRBV11-3 and TRBJ2-1, with unresolved D. Between the trimmed V and J ends, which lost 0 bases and 8 bases, there was a span of 11 bases. Germline CDR1 is SGHNT and CDR2 is YENEEA. The CDR3 extends over 14 amino acids. CDR3 bases: TGTGCCAGCAGCTTAGATGCGGTGGGATATGAGCAGTTCTTC. Translation: CASSLDAVGYEQFF. The full variable domain, with the rest looked up from reference TRBV11-3 and TRBJ2-1, is EAGVVQSPRYKIIEKKQPVAFWCNPISGHNTLYWYLQNLGQGPELLIRYENEEAVDDSQLPKDRFSAERLKGVDSTLKIQPAELGDSAVYLCASSLDAVGYEQFFGPGTRLTVL.

This clonotype was seen at least ten times. CDR3 bases: TGTGCCAGCAGCTTAGGAGAAGGGGGGTTAAACTATGGCTACACCTTC. Protein sequence: CASSLGEGGLNYGYTF. The chain has TRBV7-9 and TRBJ1-2, with a possible D match to TRBD1 (6 bases). Germline values: CDR1 SEHNR, CDR2 FQNEAQ (reference sequence). V shed 1 base and J shed 2 bases, with 14 bases lying between them. The CDR3 loop spans 16 amino acids. Filled out from reference TRBV7-9 and TRBJ1-2, the complete variable domain reads DTGVSQNPRHKITKRGQNVTFRCDPISEHNRLYWYRQTLGQGPEFLTYFQNEAQLEKSRLLSDRFSAERPKGSFSTLEIQRTEQGDSAMYLCASSLGEGGLNYGYTFGSGTRLTVV.

V usage is TRBV7-8 and J usage is TRBJ2-2; D unresolved. The germline CDR1 and CDR2 sequences are SGHVS and FQNEAQ. V dropped 3 bases and J dropped 5 bases, with 7 bases sitting between them. The CDR3 runs to 13 residues. CDR3 sequence (DNA): TGTGCCAGCAGCTTTAAAGGGACCGGGGAGCTGTTTTTT. Protein sequence: CASSFKGTGELFF. Based on the CDR3 plus reference TRBV7-8 and TRBJ2-2, the full variable domain is GAGVSQSPRYKVAKRGQDVALRCDPISGHVSLFWYQQALGQGPEFLTYFQNEAQLDKSGLPSDRFFAERPEGSVSTLKIQRTQQEDSAVYLCASSFKGTGELFFGEGSRLTVL.

This clonotype was picked up many times. This sequence joins TRBV5-4 and TRBJ1-1; TRBD1 agrees at 9 bases. The CDR3 contains 16 residues. V lost 1 base, J lost 0 bases, and 4 bases stayed unmatched. CDR1 is SGHNT, CDR2 YYREEE, per germline (reference sequence). The CDR3, as DNA: TGTGCCAGCAGCTTGCAACAGGGGGCCTTGAACACTGAAGCTTTCTTT. Residues: CASSLQQGALNTEAFF.

This clonotype was counted a few times. This chain connects TRBV30 to TRBJ2-7; no reliable D call. The CDR3 extends over 12 amino acids. From germline, CDR1 is GTSNPN and CDR2 SVGIG (reference sequence). V was clipped by 0 bases and J by 5 bases, with 8 bases between them. The CDR3 coding sequence is TGTGCCTGGAGTGTGGTGGGGAACGAGCAGTACTTC. Protein sequence: CAWSVVGNEQYF.

The chain combines TRBV11-2 with TRBJ1-1, with TRBD1 matching over 7 bases. Germline trimming cut 2 bases from V and 1 base from J; bases unmatched to any gene: 10. Per germline, CDR1 SGHAT and CDR2 FQNNGV. The CDR3 covers 17 residues. Written as DNA, the CDR3 is TGTGCCAGCAGCTTATGGAGAAGGGGGCTAGGGAACACTGAAGCTTTCTTT. Translation: CASSLWRRGLGNTEAFF.

This clonotype has at least ten counts. The gene calls are TRBV5-6 and TRBJ2-7, with 7 bases identical to TRBD2. The ends lost 1 base at V and 3 bases at J; junction bases unmatched: 10. This CDR3 comprises 16 residues. Germline V gives CDR1 SGHDT, CDR2 YYEEEE. CDR3: CASSLLGSSGSYEQYF. CDR3 sequence (DNA): TGTGCCAGCAGCTTGTTGGGCTCTAGCGGCAGCTACGAGCAGTACTTC.

This clonotype has a count of ten or more. J is TRBJ1-3 and V is TRBV28; TRBD1 matches 11 bases. Germline CDR1 reads MDHEN; CDR2 reads SYDVKM. The ends lost 6 bases at V and 4 bases at J; junction bases unmatched: 8. The length of the CDR3 is 16 residues. The CDR3: CASSRRDRGFGNTIYF. The CDR3 DNA reads TGTGCCAGCAGCCGCCGGGACAGGGGGTTCGGAAACACCATATATTTT.